Listed below are T cell receptor beta chains from one sample, sequenced in a study of cytotoxic CD8 clonotypes in ibrutinib-treated CLL. Using immunoSEQ multiplex PCR, the repertoire was profiled, and TCRdb retains in-frame clones only, with some absent. This sample has around 150,000 clones, with around 84% found just once. This sample comprised PBMCs, obtained after 12 months of ibrutinib treatment. Source of these receptors: a human donor with chronic lymphocytic leukemia. Each CDR3 is given with its conserved first and last residue. D genes are given only for firm matches. Expanded clones are given a class, and other clones once, few, many or no size at all.

CASRTGPGIEKLFF | TGCGCCAGCAGGACGGGACCCGGGATTGAAAAACTGTTTTTT | TRBJ1-4 | TRBV23-1 | . | . | 14
CASSGSGTDAYTF | TGTGCCAGCAGTGGTTCCGGGACAGACGCCTACACCTTC | TRBJ1-2 | TRBV25-1 | . | TRBD1 | 13
CASSQGRVYEQFF | TGCGCCAGCAGCCAAGGTAGGGTGTATGAGCAGTTCTTC | TRBJ2-1 | TRBV4-3 | . | . | 13
CASSLAGNTEAFF | TGTGCTAGCAGCTTGGCCGGGAACACTGAAGCTTTCTTT | TRBJ1-1 | TRBV7-7 | . | . | 13
CASSLSMGTHSYEQYF | TGTGCCAGCAGTTTATCGATGGGCACCCACTCCTACGAGCAGTACTTC | TRBJ2-7 | TRBV27 | . | . | 16
CASSFGAGYQETQYF | TGTGCCAGCAGCTTCGGTGCTGGATACCAAGAGACCCAGTACTTC | TRBJ2-5 | TRBV5-4 | . | . | 15
CASSGTGELFF | TGTGCCAGCAGCGGCACCGGGGAGCTGTTTTTT | TRBJ2-2 | TRBV11-3 | . | . | 11
CASSQDLTGGSGANVLTF | TGCGCCAGCAGCCAAGATCTGACTGGGGGCTCTGGGGCCAACGTCCTGACTTTC | TRBJ2-6 | TRBV4-3 | . | . | 18
CASSIGSGGGTGELFF | TGTGCCAGTAGTATAGGTTCAGGGGGAGGCACCGGGGAGCTGTTTTTT | TRBJ2-2 | TRBV19 | . | . | 16
CASVTAPGYEQYF | TGTGCCAGCGTCACGGCCCCAGGCTACGAGCAGTACTTC | TRBJ2-7 | TRBV6-1 | . | . | 13
CASSLSSGADTQYF | TGTGCCAGCAGTTTATCTTCGGGGGCAGATACGCAGTATTTT | TRBJ2-3 | TRBV28 | . | . | 14
CAWGPPGNQPQHF | TGTGCCTGGGGACCCCCGGGAAATCAGCCCCAGCATTTT | TRBJ1-5 | TRBV30 | . | . | 13
CASTLSGRWSYNSPLHF | TGTGCCAGCACACTTTCGGGGAGATGGTCCTATAATTCACCCCTCCACTTT | TRBJ1-6 | TRBV27 | . | . | 17
CASSMIGEPQHF | TGTGCCAGTAGTATGATAGGGGAGCCCCAGCATTTT | TRBJ1-5 | TRBV19 | once | . | 12
CASSADRRNRYNEQFF | TGTGCCAGCAGTGCGGACAGGCGGAATCGATACAATGAGCAGTTCTTC | TRBJ2-1 | TRBV2 | . | TRBD1 | 16
CASRDRGAYYGYTF | TGTGCCAGCAGGGACAGGGGGGCCTACTATGGCTACACCTTC | TRBJ1-2 | TRBV28 | . | TRBD1 | 14
CASSPPSNRGLIEKLFF | TGTGCCAGCTCACCACCGAGCAACAGGGGGCTTATTGAAAAACTGTTTTTT | TRBJ1-4 | TRBV18 | . | TRBD1 | 17
CASTPGRVETNEQFF | TGTGCCAGCACCCCGGGGCGGGTCGAGACAAATGAGCAGTTCTTC | TRBJ2-1 | TRBV28 | . | . | 15
CASSLAYPGRVGPQHF | TGTGCCAGCAGCTTAGCGTATCCAGGGAGGGTGGGGCCCCAGCATTTT | TRBJ1-5 | TRBV7-9 | . | . | 16
CASSQGQTQETQYF | TGCGCCAGCAGCCAAGGACAGACCCAAGAGACCCAGTACTTC | TRBJ2-5 | TRBV4-3 | . | . | 14
CAWSRTGYTEAFF | TGTGCCTGGAGTAGAACAGGATATACTGAAGCTTTCTTT | TRBJ1-1 | TRBV30 | . | . | 13
CASSLPRTGRDTEAFF | TGTGCCAGCAGTTTACCCCGGACAGGGCGCGACACTGAAGCTTTCTTT | TRBJ1-1 | TRBV28 | . | TRBD1 | 16
CASSEARRGGGNEQFF | TGTGCCAGCAGTGAAGCGCGCCGCGGAGGGGGTAATGAGCAGTTCTTC | TRBJ2-1 | TRBV2 | . | . | 16
CAISESLRTSRETQYF | TGTGCCATCAGTGAGTCCCTTCGGACTAGCAGAGAGACCCAGTACTTC | TRBJ2-5 | TRBV10-3 | . | TRBD2 | 16
CASSQEYRANQPQHF | TGCGCCAGCAGCCAAGAGTACAGGGCGAATCAGCCCCAGCATTTT | TRBJ1-5 | TRBV4-3 | . | . | 15
CAISDPDSGNTIYF | TGTGCCATCAGTGACCCTGACTCTGGAAACACCATATATTTT | TRBJ1-3 | TRBV10-3 | few | . | 14
CASSLTGDTEAFF | TGTGCCAGCAGCTTGACAGGGGACACTGAAGCTTTCTTT | TRBJ1-1 | TRBV7-9 | once | TRBD1 | 13
CASSPITGSGELFF | TGTGCCAGCAGTCCCATAACAGGTTCCGGGGAGCTGTTTTTT | TRBJ2-2 | TRBV6-4 | . | . | 14
CASSPVTSGRGYNEQFF | TGTGCCAGTAGTCCGGTGACTAGCGGGAGAGGATACAATGAGCAGTTCTTC | TRBJ2-1 | TRBV19 | . | TRBD2 | 17
CASSPQVPAQYF | TGTGCCAGCAGCCCACAGGTCCCGGCGCAGTATTTT | TRBJ2-3 | TRBV7-2 | . | . | 12
CASSLKEAIGYTF | TGTGCCAGCAGCCTAAAGGAGGCGATTGGCTACACCTTC | TRBJ1-2 | TRBV28 | once | . | 13
CASSRVGGRPTGELFF | TGCGCCAGCAGCCGGGTAGGCGGACGGCCCACCGGGGAGCTGTTTTTT | TRBJ2-2 | TRBV5-1 | . | . | 16
CASSILWSYEQYF | TGTGCCAGCAGTATTCTCTGGTCCTACGAGCAGTACTTC | TRBJ2-7 | TRBV6-5 | . | . | 13
CATSRDSPVYNYGYTF | TGTGCCACCAGCAGAGACAGCCCGGTTTATAACTATGGCTACACCTTC | TRBJ1-2 | TRBV15 | few | . | 16
CASSESQRGYTF | TGTGCCAGCAGTGAATCCCAGCGGGGCTACACCTTC | TRBJ1-2 | TRBV6-1 | few | . | 12
CASSPYTDTQYF | TGTGCCAGCAGCCCGTACACAGATACGCAGTATTTT | TRBJ2-3 | TRBV7-2 | . | . | 12
CASSEFRYGQSYGYTF | TGTGCCAGCAGTGAATTCCGATACGGACAGAGCTATGGCTACACCTTC | TRBJ1-2 | TRBV6-1 | . | . | 16
CASSYSAQFNSPLHF | TGTGCCAGCAGTTACAGTGCACAGTTTAATTCACCCCTCCACTTT | TRBJ1-6 | TRBV6-5 | . | . | 15
CASSLSSGGDTEAFF | TGCGCCAGCAGCCTATCTTCGGGGGGCGACACTGAAGCTTTCTTT | TRBJ1-1 | TRBV4-3 | medium-sized | . | 15
CASSPQRSVHVNTEAFF | TGTGCCAGCTCACCACAAAGGAGTGTCCATGTGAACACTGAAGCTTTCTTT | TRBJ1-1 | TRBV18 | . | . | 17
CASSGGVGVERYEQYF | TGTGCCAGCAGCGGGGGGGTCGGGGTGGAACGCTACGAGCAGTACTTC | TRBJ2-7 | TRBV27 | . | TRBD2 | 16
CASSLARQGTDTQYF | TGTGCCAGCAGCTTAGCGAGACAGGGCACAGATACGCAGTATTTT | TRBJ2-3 | TRBV11-2 | . | . | 15
CASSGGPQETQYF | TGTGCCTCTAGCGGGGGTCCACAAGAGACCCAGTACTTC | TRBJ2-5 | TRBV7-3 | . | TRBD2 | 13
CASSADRGFQRPTGDTQYF | TGCGCCAGCAGCGCGGACAGGGGCTTCCAGCGCCCTACGGGAGATACGCAGTATTTT | TRBJ2-3 | TRBV5-1 | . | TRBD1 | 19
CASSLGGSPTRETQYF | TGTGCCAGCAGTTTAGGAGGGTCGCCTACAAGAGAGACCCAGTACTTC | TRBJ2-5 | TRBV28 | . | . | 16
CASRSTGKGEKLFF | TGTGCCAGCAGATCGACAGGGAAGGGGGAAAAACTGTTTTTT | TRBJ1-4 | TRBV7-9 | once | TRBD1 | 14
CASSQTGPNSNQPQHF | TGCGCCAGCAGCCAGACAGGGCCTAATAGCAATCAGCCCCAGCATTTT | TRBJ1-5 | TRBV4-3 | . | TRBD1 | 16
CASSLAPTGLNTEAFF | TGTGCCAGCAGCCTTGCTCCGACAGGGCTGAACACTGAAGCTTTCTTT | TRBJ1-1 | TRBV28 | . | TRBD1 | 16
CASGTGGFSAGANVLTF | TGTGCCAGCGGGACAGGGGGCTTCTCGGCTGGGGCCAACGTCCTGACTTTC | TRBJ2-6 | TRBV28 | . | TRBD1 | 17
CASSRMDSSSGNTIYF | TGCGCCAGCAGTCGTATGGACAGCTCCTCTGGAAACACCATATATTTT | TRBJ1-3 | TRBV4-1 | . | . | 16